This note documents a single TCR beta chain sequence. Its antigen is unknown. These data are taken from a study of shared clonotypes between healthy human individuals. The repertoire was sequenced with immunoSEQ multiplex PCR; TCRdb's copy has only in-frame clones and lacks some. The profile shows approximately 700,000 clones, about three quarters of them singletons. Study outcomes and limitations: The authors sampled blood alone, and tissue repertoires likely differ.

The CDR3 contains 14 residues. Germline V gene sequence: CDR1 SGHVS, CDR2 FQNEAQ. With V trimmed by 5 bases and J by 3 bases, 4 bases remained unmatched. This TCR was recovered from a woman in her 30s in good health. Sequences were obtained from memory CD4+ T cells sorted from blood. Subset defined: CD45RA-negative fraction. V gene TRBV7-8 combines with J gene TRBJ2-3, with 8 bases matching TRBD2. The CDR3 is CASSPGTSTDTQYF. The CDR3, as DNA: TGTGCCAGCAGCCCGGGGACTAGTACAGATACGCAGTATTTT.